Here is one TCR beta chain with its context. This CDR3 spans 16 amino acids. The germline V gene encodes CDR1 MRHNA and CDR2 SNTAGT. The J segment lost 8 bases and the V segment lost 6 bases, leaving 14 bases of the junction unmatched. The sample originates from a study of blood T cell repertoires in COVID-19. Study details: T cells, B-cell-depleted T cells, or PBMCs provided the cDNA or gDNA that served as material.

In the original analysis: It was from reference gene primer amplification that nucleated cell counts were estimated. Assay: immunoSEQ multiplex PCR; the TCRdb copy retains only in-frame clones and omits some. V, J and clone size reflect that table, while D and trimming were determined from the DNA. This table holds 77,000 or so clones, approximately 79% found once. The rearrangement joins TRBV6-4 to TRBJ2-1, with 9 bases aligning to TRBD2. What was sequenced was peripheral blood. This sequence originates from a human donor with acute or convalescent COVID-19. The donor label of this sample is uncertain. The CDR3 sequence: CASSNLGGGAVYEQFF. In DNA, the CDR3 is TGTGCCAGCAGCAACCTTGGCGGGGGGGCCGTTTATGAGCAGTTCTTC.